These 3 T cell receptor beta chains were all obtained from the same sample, sequenced in a study of technical replicates of blood from a few donors. The method was immunoSEQ multiplex PCR; TCRdb's version includes in-frame clones alone and lacks a portion of them. The sample yields some 64,000 clones, 80% to 95% seen once. The source material was PBMCs. These TCRs come from a human donor in good health. Some clones in this sample may be carry-over from other donors' samples.

CDR3 region: CASSRLAGGPGDLNEQFF. The CDR3 nucleotides read TGTGCCAGCAGCAGACTAGCGGGAGGGCCGGGGGACCTCAATGAGCAGTTCTTC. The V and J genes are TRBV7-6 and TRBJ2-1; 14 bases fit TRBD2. Germline V gives CDR1 SGHVS, CDR2 FNYEAQ. The CDR3 is 18 amino acids. V trimming: 5 bases; J trimming: 6 bases; junction bases outside the gene matches: 12.

The rearrangement joins TRBV7-6 to TRBJ2-3; D is unresolved. The CDR3 is 11 amino acids. CDR1 and CDR2 (germline): SGHVS, FNYEAQ. V lost 5 bases and J 3 bases, leaving 3 bases between the germline ends. CDR3 DNA: TGTGCCAGCAGCCTGACAGATACGCAGTATTTT. It is translated as CASSLTDTQYF.

The chain employs TRBV2 and TRBJ1-4; 9 bases map to TRBD1. There are 15 residues in the CDR3. Per germline, CDR1 SNHLY and CDR2 FYNNEI. V lost 4 bases and J lost 4; bases outside the gene matches: 4. The CDR3, as DNA: TGTGCCAGCAGTGGTGGGACAGGGATTAATGAAAAACTGTTTTTT. Amino acids: CASSGGTGINEKLFF.